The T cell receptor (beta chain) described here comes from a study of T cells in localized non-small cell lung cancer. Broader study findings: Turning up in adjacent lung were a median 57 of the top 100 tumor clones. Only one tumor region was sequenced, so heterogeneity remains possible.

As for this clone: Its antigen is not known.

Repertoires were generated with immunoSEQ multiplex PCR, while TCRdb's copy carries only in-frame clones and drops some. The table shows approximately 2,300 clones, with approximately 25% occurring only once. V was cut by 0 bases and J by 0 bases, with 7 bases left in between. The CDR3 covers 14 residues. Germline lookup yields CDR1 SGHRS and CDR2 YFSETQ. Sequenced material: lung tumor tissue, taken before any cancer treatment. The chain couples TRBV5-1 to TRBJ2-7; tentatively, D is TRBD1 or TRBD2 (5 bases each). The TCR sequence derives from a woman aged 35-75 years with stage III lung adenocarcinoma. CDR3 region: CASSLVGGSYEQYF. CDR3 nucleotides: TGCGCCAGCAGCTTGGTTGGGGGCTCCTACGAGCAGTACTTC.